Listed here are 17 T cell receptor beta chains from one sample, sequenced in a study of CD8+ T cells in alopecia areata (dated by TCRdb to between 2018 and 2020). The method behind the library was the immunoSEQ multiplex PCR assay. For TCR sequencing, RNA was extracted from every sample and reverse transcribed into cDNA to serve as template. TCRdb stores this immuneACCESS table with in-frame sequences only. Part of the clones is absent; in the studies checked, under half of the shortfall reflects unresolved V genes, and no reason is known for the rest. The sample includes roughly 97,000 clones, with approximately 42% observed a single time. About 1.5% of the sample is taken by the ten largest. Sequenced material: CD4+ T cells sorted from blood. Receptors originate from a human donor with alopecia areata.

This clone was found a few times. The chain couples TRBV5-1 to TRBJ2-1; 10 positions agree with TRBD2. The CDR3 totals 15 residues. Germline V gene lookup returns CDR1 SGHRS and CDR2 YFSETQ. The J segment lost 7 bases and the V segment lost 1 base, leaving 5 bases of the junction unmatched. This chain's CDR3 is CASSLIAGGLNEQFF. The CDR3 DNA sequence: TGCGCCAGCAGCTTGATAGCGGGAGGATTGAATGAGCAGTTCTTC.

The chain combines TRBV19 with TRBJ2-3; no clear D. CDR3 size: 13 residues. The V gene lost 0 bases and the J gene lost 6 bases, with 7 bases spanning the gap. In germline, CDR1 is LNHDA, CDR2 SQIVND (reference sequence). For the CDR3, the DNA is TGTGCCAGTAGTATAGACGGTTTCGATACGCAGTATTTT. Protein sequence: CASSIDGFDTQYF.

This clone was detected only a few times. The V call is TRBV7-2, the J call TRBJ1-5; weak D call: TRBD1 (5 bases). V shed 1 base and J shed 7 bases, with 11 bases lying between them. The CDR3 spans 14 residues. The V gene's germline CDR1 is SGHTA and CDR2 FQGNSA. The CDR3 DNA follows: TGTGCCAGCAGCTTAGGGGGGGTGAGCCAGCCCCAGCATTTT. Encoded protein: CASSLGGVSQPQHF. Based on the CDR3 plus reference TRBV7-2 and TRBJ1-5, the full variable domain is GAGVSQSPSNKVTEKGKDVELRCDPISGHTALYWYRQSLGQGLEFLIYFQGNSAPDKSGLPSDRFSAERTGGSVSTLTIQRTQQEDSAVYLCASSLGGVSQPQHFGDGTRLSIL.

The gene calls are TRBV30 and TRBJ1-5; D is possibly TRBD1 (5 bases). The germline V gene encodes CDR1 GTSNPN and CDR2 SVGIG (reference sequence). The CDR3 totals 13 residues. Trimming cost V 3 bases and J 5 bases, with 11 bases left between them. This CDR3 is CAWSQRGYQPQHF. The CDR3 DNA sequence: TGTGCCTGGAGCCAAAGGGGCTATCAGCCCCAGCATTTT. The full variable domain, in which reference TRBV30 and TRBJ1-5 provide the parts outside the CDR3, is SQTIHQWPATLVQPVGSPLSLECTVEGTSNPNLYWYRQAAGRGLQLLFYSVGIGQISSEVPQNLSASRPQDRQFILSSKKLLLSDSGFYLCAWSQRGYQPQHFGDGTRLSIL.

The chain has TRBV9 and TRBJ1-5; D gene unclear. Germline V gene sequence: CDR1 SGDLS, CDR2 YYNGEE. Trimming removed 0 bases at V and 2 bases at J, with 9 bases between. The CDR3 sequence is 15 residues long. The CDR3 region has the DNA TGTGCCAGCAGCGTAGAAGGGTTTGGCAATCAGCCCCAGCATTTT. Translated, it gives CASSVEGFGNQPQHF.

The V and J genes are TRBV7-8 and TRBJ2-1; D is perhaps TRBD1 or TRBD2 (6 bases each). This CDR3 has 15 residues. V was pared by 6 bases and J by 4 bases, with 16 bases between. Germline-derived CDR1 and CDR2 are SGHVS and FQNEAQ. The CDR3 DNA is TGTGCCAGCAGATACGGGGGCGGCCCGTACAATGAGCAGTTCTTC. This sequence encodes CASRYGGGPYNEQFF.

This chain connects TRBV5-4 to TRBJ2-7; TRBD1 matches at 7 bases. Germline CDR1 is SGHNT and CDR2 is YYREEE (reference sequence). V lost 0 bases to trimming and J lost 3 bases; unmatched junction nucleotides: 3. The CDR3 is 14 amino acids. The CDR3 DNA follows: TGTGCCAGCAGCTTGGGACAGGGAAACTACGAGCAGTACTTC. This translates into CASSLGQGNYEQYF. The variable domain in full, with the rest retrieved from reference TRBV5-4 and TRBJ2-7, is ETGVTQSPTHLIKTRGQQVTLRCSSQSGHNTVSWYQQALGQGPQFIFQYYREEENGRGNFPPRFSGLQFPNYSSELNVNALELDDSALYLCASSLGQGNYEQYFGPGTRLTVT.

This rearrangement joins TRBV10-3 to TRBJ2-2; D may match TRBD1 or TRBD2 (5 bases each). CDR3 size: 14 residues. Germline-derived CDR1 and CDR2 are ENHRY and SYGVKD. V was trimmed by 9 bases and J by 6 bases, leaving 17 bases between them. CDR3 residues: CAITRDGLPGELFF. Written as DNA, the CDR3 is TGTGCCATTACTCGGGACGGTTTACCCGGGGAGCTGTTTTTT.

V is TRBV6-5 and J is TRBJ2-7; D possibly corresponds to TRBD2 (5 bases). CDR1 and CDR2 (germline): MNHEY, SVGAGI. Trimming left V 0 bases short and J 7 bases short, with 16 bases between. The CDR3 loop spans 15 amino acids. The DNA of the CDR3 is TGTGCCAGCAGTTACTCCGGGGTCCGAAATCGGGAGCAGTACTTC. Translating it yields CASSYSGVRNREQYF.

The genes are TRBV18 and TRBJ2-7; D remains ambiguous. Per the germline V gene, CDR1 is KGHSH and CDR2 is LQKENI. The CDR3 runs 15 residues. V lost 0 bases, J lost 5 bases, and 14 bases lay in between. The CDR3 DNA follows: TGTGCCAGCTCACCACCGGTCATGCGCGGCCACGAGCAGTACTTC. Its translation is CASSPPVMRGHEQYF.

As to this clone: The sample has other DNA sequences that encode this CDR3 too. The rearrangement joins TRBV29-1 to TRBJ2-5; D perhaps matches TRBD2 (5 bases). This CDR3 is 14 amino acids long. Per the germline V gene, CDR1 is SQVTM and CDR2 is ANQGSEA. Trimming stripped 1 base from V and 5 bases from J, with 14 bases between. The CDR3 here is CSVEVGIGGETQYF. CDR3 DNA sequence: TGCAGCGTTGAAGTAGGGATTGGCGGGGAGACCCAGTACTTC.

The chain carries TRBV30 and TRBJ2-7, with D possibly TRBD2 on 5 matching bases. The CDR3 is 16 residues long. V lost 1 base, J lost 0 bases, and 16 bases lay in between. Germline V gene lookup returns CDR1 GTSNPN and CDR2 SVGIG (reference sequence). CDR3 DNA: TGTGCCTGGAGTGAGATAAGGCGGGTGTACTCCTACGAGCAGTACTTC. This codes for CAWSEIRRVYSYEQYF.

A remark on this clone: One end of the junction does not line up with germline, which may come from a read error. V gene TRBV5-4 combines with J gene TRBJ1-3; D possibly corresponds to TRBD1 (6 bases). This CDR3 spans 13 amino acids. Germline values: CDR1 SGHNT, CDR2 YYREEE (reference sequence). The CDR3 sequence is CASSTRDTDFAGW. CDR3 coding DNA: TGTGCCAGCAGCACCCGGGACACCGACTTCGCCGGGTGG.

This clone was seen more than once but under ten times. The chain has TRBV7-2 and TRBJ2-1; tentatively, D is TRBD2 (6 bases). CDR3 length: 13 amino acids. In germline, CDR1 is SGHTA, CDR2 FQGNSA. V was shortened by 5 bases and J by 8 bases, with 13 bases between the two germline ends. Here the CDR3 reads CASSRTSFYEQFF. In DNA form, the CDR3 reads TGTGCCAGCAGCCGTACTAGCTTCTATGAGCAGTTCTTC.

The chain couples TRBV23-1 to TRBJ1-2, with TRBD1 matching over 7 bases. TRBV23-1 is annotated as an ORF whose role is uncertain. This CDR3 is built from 17 residues. V trimming: 8 bases; J trimming: 0 bases; junction bases outside the gene matches: 15. The CDR3 reads CASRTGTAPSANYGYTF. The DNA for the CDR3 is TGCGCCAGCCGCACCGGGACAGCCCCATCGGCTAACTATGGCTACACCTTC.

This clone appeared a few times. The genes are TRBV7-9 and TRBJ1-2, with TRBD1 matching 8 bases. V dropped 4 bases and J dropped 8; count of bases not matched to a gene: 12. Germline V gene sequence: CDR1 SEHNR, CDR2 FQNEAQ (reference sequence). The CDR3 is made up of 15 amino acids. The CDR3 DNA follows: TGTGCCAGCAGCTCCAGGGGGCGAAAAGGAGAAGGCTACACCTTC. It codes for CASSSRGRKGEGYTF.

The chain couples TRBV4-2 to TRBJ2-1, with 10 bases fitting TRBD2. CDR3 length equals 14 residues. The V gene end was trimmed by 0 bases and the J gene end by 8 bases; junction bases not matched to a gene: 1. CDR1 LGHNA and CDR2 YNFKEQ come from the germline V gene. CDR3: CASSQDGTSDEQFF. CDR3 coding DNA: TGTGCCAGCAGCCAAGACGGGACTAGCGATGAGCAGTTCTTC.